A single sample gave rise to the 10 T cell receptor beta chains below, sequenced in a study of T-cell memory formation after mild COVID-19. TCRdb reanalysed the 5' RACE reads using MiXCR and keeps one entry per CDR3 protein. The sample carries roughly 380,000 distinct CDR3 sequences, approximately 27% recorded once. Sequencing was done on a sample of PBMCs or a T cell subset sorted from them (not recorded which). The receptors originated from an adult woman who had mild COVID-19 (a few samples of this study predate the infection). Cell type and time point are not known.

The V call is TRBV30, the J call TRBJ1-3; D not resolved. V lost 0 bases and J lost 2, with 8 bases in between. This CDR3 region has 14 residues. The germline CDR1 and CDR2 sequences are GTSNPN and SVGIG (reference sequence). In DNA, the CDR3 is TGTGCCTGGAGTGTACTAGGTACTGGAAACACCATATATTTT. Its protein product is CAWSVLGTGNTIYF.

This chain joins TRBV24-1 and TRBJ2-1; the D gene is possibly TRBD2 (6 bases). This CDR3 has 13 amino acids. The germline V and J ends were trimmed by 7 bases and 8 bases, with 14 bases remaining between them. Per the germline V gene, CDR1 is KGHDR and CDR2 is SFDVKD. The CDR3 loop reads CATREGGRDEQFF. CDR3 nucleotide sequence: TGTGCCACCAGAGAGGGAGGTCGCGATGAGCAGTTCTTC.

The CDR3 loop reads CSARLNGQINYGYTF. The CDR3 DNA sequence: TGCAGTGCTAGGCTTAATGGACAGATTAACTATGGCTACACCTTC. The rearrangement links TRBV20-1 to TRBJ1-2, with D possibly being TRBD1 (6 bases). Per germline, CDR1 DFQATT and CDR2 SNEGSKA (reference sequence). The V gene lost 3 bases and the J gene lost 1 base, with 15 bases spanning the gap. The CDR3 is 15 amino acids.

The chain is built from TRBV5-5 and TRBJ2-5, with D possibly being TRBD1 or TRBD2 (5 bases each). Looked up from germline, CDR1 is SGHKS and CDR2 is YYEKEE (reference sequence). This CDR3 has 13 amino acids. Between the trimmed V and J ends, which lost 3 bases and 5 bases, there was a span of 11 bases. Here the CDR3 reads CASSWTGPETQYF. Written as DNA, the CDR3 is TGTGCCAGCAGCTGGACGGGGCCGGAGACCCAGTACTTC.

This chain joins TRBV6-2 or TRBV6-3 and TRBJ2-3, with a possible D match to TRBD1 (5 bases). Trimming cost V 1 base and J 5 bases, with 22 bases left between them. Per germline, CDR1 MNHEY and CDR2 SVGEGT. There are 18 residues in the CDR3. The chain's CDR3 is CASSYFPERVKRGDTQYF. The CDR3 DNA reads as TGTGCCAGCAGTTACTTCCCGGAAAGAGTAAAAAGGGGAGATACGCAGTATTTT.

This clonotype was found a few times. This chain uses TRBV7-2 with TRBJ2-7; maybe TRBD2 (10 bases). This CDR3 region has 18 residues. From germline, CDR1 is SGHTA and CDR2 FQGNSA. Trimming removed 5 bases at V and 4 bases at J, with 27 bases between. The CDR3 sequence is CASSLQGAGSGRTYEQYF. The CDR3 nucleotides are TGTGCCAGCAGCCTACAGGGGGCGGGTAGCGGGAGGACTTACGAGCAGTACTTC.

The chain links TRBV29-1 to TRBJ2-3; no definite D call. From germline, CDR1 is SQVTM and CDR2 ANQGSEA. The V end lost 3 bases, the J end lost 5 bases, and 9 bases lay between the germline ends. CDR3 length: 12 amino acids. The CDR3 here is CSVDLVGDTQYF. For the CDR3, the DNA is TGCAGCGTTGACTTAGTTGGAGATACGCAGTATTTT.

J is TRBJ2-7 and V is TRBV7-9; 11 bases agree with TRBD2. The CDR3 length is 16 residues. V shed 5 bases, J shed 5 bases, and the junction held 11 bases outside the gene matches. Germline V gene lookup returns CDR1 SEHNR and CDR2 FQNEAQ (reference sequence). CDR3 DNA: TGTGCCAGCAGCCCTGTGGTTACTAGCGGGGGACACGAGCAGTACTTC. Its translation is CASSPVVTSGGHEQYF.

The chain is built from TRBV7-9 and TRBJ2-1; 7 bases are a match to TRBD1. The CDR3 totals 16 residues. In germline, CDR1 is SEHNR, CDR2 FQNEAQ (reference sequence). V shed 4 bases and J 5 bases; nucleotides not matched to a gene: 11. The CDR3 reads CASSSRQGPEDNEQFF. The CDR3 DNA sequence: TGTGCCAGCAGCTCTAGACAGGGCCCGGAGGACAATGAGCAGTTCTTC. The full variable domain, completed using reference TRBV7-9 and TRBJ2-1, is DTGVSQNPRHKITKRGQNVTFRCDPISEHNRLYWYRQTLGQGPEFLTYFQNEAQLEKSRLLSDRFSAERPKGSFSTLEIQRTEQGDSAMYLCASSSRQGPEDNEQFFGPGTRLTVL.

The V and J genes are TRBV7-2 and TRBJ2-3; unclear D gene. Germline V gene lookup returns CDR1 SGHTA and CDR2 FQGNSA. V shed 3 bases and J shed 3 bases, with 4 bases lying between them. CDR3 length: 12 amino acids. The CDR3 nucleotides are TGTGCCAGCAGCTTTGCAACAGATACGCAGTATTTT. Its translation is CASSFATDTQYF.